This T cell receptor (beta chain) was recorded in a study of blood T cell repertoires in COVID-19. Per the authors' pipeline: Quantification of nucleated cells was approximated via reference gene primer amplification. Data came from immunoSEQ multiplex PCR; TCRdb stores just in-frame clones and leaves some out. That table supplies the V and J calls and clone size; D and trimming were determined from the DNA. This repertoire shows about 110,000 clones, around 78% found once; its top ten account for around 6.2%. Seattle patients were enrolled during active infection and followed longitudinally. CDR1 is MNHNS, CDR2 SASEGT, per germline. The V end lost 2 bases, the J end lost 2 bases, and 10 bases lay between the germline ends. The CDR3 is 14 amino acids.

The chain has TRBV6-1 and TRBJ2-7; no definite D call. Sample: peripheral blood. The TCR comes from an elderly man with COVID-19, enrolled during active disease. CDR3 protein: CASSEFGRPYEQYF. CDR3 in DNA: TGTGCCAGCAGTGAATTCGGCAGGCCCTACGAGCAGTACTTC.